The 18 T cell receptor beta chains below were found in one sample sequenced in a study of blood T cell repertoires in COVID-19. Clones were read by immunoSEQ multiplex PCR, and TCRdb kept only the in-frame ones, dropping some. In the table there are roughly 170,000 clones, about three quarters of which are singletons. Sequencing was performed on peripheral blood. Receptors were obtained from a woman in her seventies with acute or convalescent COVID-19.

The J gene is TRBJ2-1, the V gene TRBV5-1, with a possible D match to TRBD2 (6 bases). Germline loops: CDR1 SGHRS, CDR2 YFSETQ. CDR3 length: 12 amino acids. Trimming cost V 3 bases and J 8 bases, with 9 bases left between them. The CDR3 protein is CASSWGLDEQFF. In DNA form, the CDR3 reads TGCGCCAGCAGCTGGGGACTCGATGAGCAGTTCTTC.

The chain couples TRBV4-2 to TRBJ2-3; TRBD1 might be the D (6 bases). CDR3 length: 16 residues. Trimming removed 0 bases from V and 3 bases from J, with 13 bases in between. Germline values: CDR1 LGHNA, CDR2 YNFKEQ. CDR3 nucleotides: TGTGCCAGCAGCCAAGAAGGGGGATTTTTAACAGATACGCAGTATTTT. This codes for CASSQEGGFLTDTQYF.

The V and J genes are TRBV19 and TRBJ2-1; 9 bases fit TRBD1. With 1 base clipped from V and 9 bases from J, the junction kept 7 bases outside the gene matches. This CDR3 is built from 15 residues. Germline assignment: CDR1 LNHDA and CDR2 SQIVND (reference sequence). The CDR3 spells CASSIAGTGLGEQFF. In DNA, the CDR3 is TGTGCCAGTAGTATAGCTGGGACAGGGCTTGGTGAGCAGTTCTTC.

The chain uses TRBV29-1 and TRBJ2-1; weak D call: TRBD1 (6 bases). CDR1 and CDR2 (germline): SQVTM, ANQGSEA. The CDR3 totals 11 residues. V lost 5 bases to trimming and J lost 11 bases, with 13 bases between them. The CDR3 protein is CSVHRVPQQFF. DNA for the CDR3: TGCAGCGTTCACAGGGTGCCACAGCAGTTCTTC.

This chain links TRBV5-1 with TRBJ1-1; tentative D call: TRBD1 (6 bases). The CDR3 loop spans 14 amino acids. Trimming cost V 2 bases and J 5 bases, with 13 bases left between them. In germline, CDR1 is SGHRS, CDR2 YFSETQ. CDR3: CASSFTGPETEAFF. CDR3 bases: TGCGCCAGCAGCTTTACAGGGCCGGAGACTGAAGCTTTCTTT.

The chain carries TRBV28 and TRBJ2-6; weak D call: TRBD2 (5 bases). The CDR3 is made up of 18 amino acids. With 6 bases removed from V and 2 bases from J, the gap between germline ends came to 20 bases. From germline, CDR1 is MDHEN and CDR2 SYDVKM. The CDR3 region has the DNA TGTGCCAGCAGCCCTCGGGGAAGGACGCCTCCTGGGGCCAACGTCCTGACTTTC. As protein: CASSPRGRTPPGANVLTF.

The rearrangement joins TRBV23-1 to TRBJ2-1, with a possible D match to TRBD1 (6 bases). TRBV23-1 is filed as an ORF, its function uncertain. The CDR3 has 12 residues. V was pared by 9 bases and J by 6 bases, with 12 bases between. The CDR3 nucleotides read TGCGCCAGGGGACATCTTTGCAATGAGCAGTTCTTC. It is translated as CARGHLCNEQFF.

J is TRBJ2-2 and V is TRBV25-1; D may be TRBD1 (5 bases). V shed 5 bases and J shed 1 base, with 11 bases lying between them. The CDR3 is 15 amino acids. Germline CDR1 and CDR2: MGHDK and SYGVNS. CDR3 amino acids: CASSPLGQNTGELFF. The CDR3 region has the DNA TGTGCCAGCAGTCCGCTAGGACAGAACACCGGGGAGCTGTTTTTT.

The chain uses TRBV5-1 and TRBJ2-2; 9 nucleotides line up with TRBD2. CDR1 is SGHRS, CDR2 YFSETQ, per germline. J lost 7 bases, V lost 4 bases, and 8 bases had no gene match. There are 15 residues in the CDR3. This chain's CDR3 is CASSMSSGSGGELFF. The CDR3 DNA reads TGCGCCAGCAGCATGAGTAGCGGGAGCGGCGGGGAGCTGTTTTTT.

V and J are TRBV5-6 and TRBJ2-1; TRBD2 aligns across 8 bases. This CDR3 is built from 16 residues. CDR1 is SGHDT, CDR2 YYEEEE, per germline. The V gene end was trimmed by 1 base and the J gene end by 0 bases; junction bases not matched to a gene: 3. The chain's CDR3 is CASSLPSGSSYNEQFF. CDR3 nucleotide sequence: TGTGCCAGCAGCTTGCCGAGCGGGAGCTCCTACAATGAGCAGTTCTTC.

This clone showed up many times. The chain couples TRBV2 to TRBJ2-7, with a tentative D call TRBD2 (6 bases). The CDR3 contains 17 residues. V was clipped by 2 bases and J by 0 bases, with 17 bases between them. Germline V CDR1 and CDR2: SNHLY, FYNNEI. CDR3 protein: CASSEFSGVTTSYEQYF. CDR3 coding DNA: TGTGCCAGCAGTGAATTTTCGGGAGTTACCACCTCCTACGAGCAGTACTTC. Complete variable domain (other parts from reference TRBV2 and TRBJ2-7): EPEVTQTPSHQVTQMGQEVILRCVPISNHLYFYWYRQILGQKVEFLVSFYNNEISEKSEIFDDQFSVERPDGSNFTLKIRSTKLEDSAMYFCASSEFSGVTTSYEQYFGPGTRLTVT.

The V gene is TRBV4-2, the J gene TRBJ2-5, with D uncertain. The CDR3 is 13 amino acids. Trimming pared 3 bases from V and 2 bases from J, leaving 7 bases between. Germline CDR1 LGHNA, CDR2 YNFKEQ. DNA for the CDR3: TGTGCCAGCAGCCAGGCAGATCAAGAGACCCAGTACTTC. This codes for CASSQADQETQYF.

V is TRBV30 and J is TRBJ2-3, with 8 nucleotides matching TRBD2. Germline V gene lookup returns CDR1 GTSNPN and CDR2 SVGIG (reference sequence). CDR3 size: 15 residues. V gave up 0 bases and J gave up 8 bases; unmatched junction bases: 10. CDR3 sequence reads: CAWSVFSGIVGTQYF. CDR3 DNA: TGTGCCTGGAGTGTATTTAGCGGGATTGTTGGTACGCAGTATTTT.

This rearrangement joins TRBV5-8 to TRBJ2-3, with 11 nucleotides matching TRBD2. V gave up 1 base and J gave up 2 bases; unmatched junction bases: 9. Per germline, CDR1 SGHTS and CDR2 YDEGEE. CDR3 length: 18 residues. CDR3 region: CASSLRVAGGTNTDTQYF. In DNA, the CDR3 is TGTGCCAGCAGCTTGCGGGTAGCGGGAGGGACGAACACAGATACGCAGTATTTT.

The chain carries TRBV6-5 and TRBJ2-7; D is unresolved. V lost 2 bases and J 3 bases, leaving 17 bases between the germline ends. Germline-derived CDR1 and CDR2 are MNHEY and SVGAGI. The CDR3 length is 16 residues. The CDR3 bases are TGTGCCAGCAGTTACGCTCAAGACACGATAGTCTACGAGCAGTACTTC. It specifies CASSYAQDTIVYEQYF.

The J gene is TRBJ2-1, the V gene TRBV19; 8 positions agree with TRBD2. Trimming took 4 bases from V and 8 from J; bases not matched to a gene: 13. The CDR3 spans 16 residues. The germline V gene encodes CDR1 LNHDA and CDR2 SQIVND (reference sequence). The CDR3 sequence is CASSTALWTSTDEQFF. The CDR3 bases are TGTGCCAGTAGTACGGCCCTCTGGACTAGCACCGATGAGCAGTTCTTC.

This clone was counted a few times. The chain combines TRBV10-3 with TRBJ1-1, with a tentative D call TRBD1 (5 bases). Germline CDR1 ENHRY, CDR2 SYGVKD. V gave up 4 bases and J gave up 1 base, with 10 bases separating them. The CDR3 is 14 amino acids. The CDR3 spells CAISVGGENTEAFF. The CDR3 nucleotides are TGTGCCATCAGTGTGGGGGGGGAGAACACTGAAGCTTTCTTT.

This clone was observed a few times. The chain joins TRBV3-1 (or the pseudogene TRBV3-2) to TRBJ2-1, with 8 bases identical to TRBD2. The CDR3 loop spans 15 amino acids. Germline V lookup: CDR1 LGHDT, CDR2 YNNKEL (reference sequence). J was trimmed by 4 bases and V by 2 bases; bases with no gene match: 4. CDR3 bases: TGTGCCAGCAGCCAAATGGCTAGCGGGTACAATGAGCAGTTCTTC. Encoded protein: CASSQMASGYNEQFF.